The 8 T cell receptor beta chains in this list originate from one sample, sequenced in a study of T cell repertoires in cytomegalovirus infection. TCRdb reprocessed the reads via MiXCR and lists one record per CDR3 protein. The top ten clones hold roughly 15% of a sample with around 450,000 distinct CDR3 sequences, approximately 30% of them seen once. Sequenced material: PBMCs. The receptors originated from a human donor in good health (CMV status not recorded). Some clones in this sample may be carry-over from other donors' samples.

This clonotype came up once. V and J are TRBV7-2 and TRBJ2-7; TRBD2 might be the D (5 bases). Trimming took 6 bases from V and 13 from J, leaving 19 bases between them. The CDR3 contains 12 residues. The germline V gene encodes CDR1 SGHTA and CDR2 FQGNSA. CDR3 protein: CASSRGDYETYF. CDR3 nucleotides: TGTGCCAGCAGTCGGGGTGATTACGAGACTTACTTC.

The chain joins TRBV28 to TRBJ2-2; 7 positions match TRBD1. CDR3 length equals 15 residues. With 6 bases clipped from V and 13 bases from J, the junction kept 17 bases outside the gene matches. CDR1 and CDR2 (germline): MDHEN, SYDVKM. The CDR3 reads CASSQAVTGASRLFF. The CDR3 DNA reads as TGTGCCAGCAGCCAGGCGGTTACAGGGGCCAGTCGGCTGTTTTTT.

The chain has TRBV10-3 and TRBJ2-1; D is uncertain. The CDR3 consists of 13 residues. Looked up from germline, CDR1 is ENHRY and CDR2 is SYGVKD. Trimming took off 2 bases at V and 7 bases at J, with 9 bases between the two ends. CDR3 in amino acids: CAISEGPQNEQFF. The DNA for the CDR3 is TGTGCCATCAGTGAGGGCCCCCAGAATGAGCAGTTCTTC.

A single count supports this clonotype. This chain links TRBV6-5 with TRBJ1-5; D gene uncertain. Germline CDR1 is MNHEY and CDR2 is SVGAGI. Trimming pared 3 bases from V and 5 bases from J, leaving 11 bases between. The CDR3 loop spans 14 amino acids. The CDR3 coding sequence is TGTGCCAGCAGTTATTTGGAGGGCTATCAGCCCCAGCATTTT. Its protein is CASSYLEGYQPQHF.

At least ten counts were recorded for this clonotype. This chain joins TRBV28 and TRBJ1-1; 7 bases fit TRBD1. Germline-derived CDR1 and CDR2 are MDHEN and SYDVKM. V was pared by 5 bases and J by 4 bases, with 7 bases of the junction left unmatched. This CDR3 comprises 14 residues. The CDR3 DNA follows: TGTGCCAGCAGTCCGCGACAGGGCGCCACTGAAGCTTTCTTT. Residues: CASSPRQGATEAFF.

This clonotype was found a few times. The CDR3 spells CASSPSGRPYEQYF. The CDR3 bases are TGTGCCAGCAGCCCTTCCGGGAGGCCCTACGAGCAGTACTTC. V usage is TRBV27 and J usage is TRBJ2-7; 7 bases are shared with TRBD2. The junction had 7 bases not matched to a gene; V was cut back by 6 bases and J by 2 bases. The CDR3 has 14 residues. Germline V CDR1 and CDR2: MNHEY, SMNVEV (reference sequence).

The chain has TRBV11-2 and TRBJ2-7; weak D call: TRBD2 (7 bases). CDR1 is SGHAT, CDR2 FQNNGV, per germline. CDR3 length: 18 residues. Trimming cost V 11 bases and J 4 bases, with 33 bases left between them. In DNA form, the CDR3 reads TGTGCCTGCTCACGAGGTTTGCGGGGGCGCCTAATAGGTTACGAGCAGTACTTC. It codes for CACSRGLRGRLIGYEQYF.

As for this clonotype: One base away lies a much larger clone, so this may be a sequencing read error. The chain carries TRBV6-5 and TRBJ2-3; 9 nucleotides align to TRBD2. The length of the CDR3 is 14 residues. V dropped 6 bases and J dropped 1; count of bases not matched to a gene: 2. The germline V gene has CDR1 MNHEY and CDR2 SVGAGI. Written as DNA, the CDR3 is TGTGCCAGCAGGATAGCGGGGGGCACAGATACGCAGTATTTT. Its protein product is CASRIAGGTDTQYF.